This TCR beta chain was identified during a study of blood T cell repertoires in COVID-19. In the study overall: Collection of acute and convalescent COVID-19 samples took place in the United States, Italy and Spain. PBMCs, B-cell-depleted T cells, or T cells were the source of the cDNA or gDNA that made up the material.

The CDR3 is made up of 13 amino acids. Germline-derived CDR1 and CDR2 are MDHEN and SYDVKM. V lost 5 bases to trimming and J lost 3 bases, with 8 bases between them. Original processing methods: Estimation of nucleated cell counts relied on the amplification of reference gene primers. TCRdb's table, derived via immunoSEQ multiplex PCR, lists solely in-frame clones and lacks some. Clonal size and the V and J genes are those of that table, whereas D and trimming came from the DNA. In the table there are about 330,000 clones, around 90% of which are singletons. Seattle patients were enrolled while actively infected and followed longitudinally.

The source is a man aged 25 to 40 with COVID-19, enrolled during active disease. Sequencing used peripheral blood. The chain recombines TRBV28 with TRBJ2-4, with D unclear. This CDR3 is CASSVEDKNIQYF. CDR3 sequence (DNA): TGTGCCAGCAGTGTAGAAGACAAAAACATTCAGTACTTC.